One and the same sample provided the 25 T cell receptor beta chains below, sequenced in a study of T cell responses to AZD1222 COVID-19 vaccine listed by TCRdb under 2021. The library was made by the immunoSEQ multiplex PCR assay. TCRdb carries this immuneACCESS record with in-frame sequences only. Its versions omit some clonotypes, under half of them owing to an unresolved V gene in the studies checked, with the rest unexplained. For this sample there are approximately 30,000 clones; around 78% appear just once. More than 4% of the sample lies in the top ten. The time point label, read with the paper, signifies: about 28 days (+/-7) after the second vaccine dose. Sequencing was performed on peripheral blood, taken 28 days after the second AZD1222 dose. All receptors come from an adult who received the AZD1222 COVID-19 vaccine.

The rearrangement links TRBV21-1 to TRBJ2-1; whether TRBD1, the table's D call, matches the DNA was not checked. TRBV21-1 is listed as a pseudogene. This CDR3 is 16 amino acids long. The CDR3 reads CASSKVEGDSYNEQFF. DNA for the CDR3: TGTGCCAGCAGCAAAGTGGAAGGGGACTCCTACAATGAGCAGTTCTTC.

The chain is built from TRBV6-5 and TRBJ2-5, with TRBD2 matching over 11 bases. Per the germline V gene, CDR1 is MNHEY and CDR2 is SVGAGI. V trimming: 6 bases; J trimming: 2 bases; junction bases outside the gene matches: 2. This CDR3 comprises 14 residues. The CDR3 reads CASSIAGGQETQYF. DNA for the CDR3: TGTGCCAGCAGCATAGCGGGGGGGCAAGAGACCCAGTACTTC.

Concerning this clone itself: Other DNA sequences of this sample code for an identical CDR3. The chain carries TRBV5-1 and TRBJ1-2, with 7 bases aligning to TRBD1. Germline CDR1 is SGHRS and CDR2 is YFSETQ. The CDR3 consists of 13 residues. V dropped 3 bases and J dropped 4; count of bases not matched to a gene: 3. The CDR3 spells CASSSDRSYGYTF. For the CDR3, the DNA is TGCGCCAGCAGCTCGGACAGGTCCTATGGCTACACCTTC.

This clone was found once. DNA of the CDR3: TGTGCCAGCAGCGCGGGGACTAGCGGGGGAATGGACGCTGAGCAGTTCTTC. This sequence encodes CASSAGTSGGMDAEQFF. This chain joins TRBV7-2 and TRBJ2-1; 14 bases align to TRBD2. This CDR3 has 17 residues. Per the germline V gene, CDR1 is SGHTA and CDR2 is FQGNSA. V dropped 5 bases and J dropped 9; count of bases not matched to a gene: 12.

The V gene is TRBV30, the J gene TRBJ2-6, with D perhaps given as TRBD1 or TRBD2 (5 bases each). Trimming shortened V by 4 bases and J by 0 bases, and 13 bases separated the two germline ends. Per the germline V gene, CDR1 is GTSNPN and CDR2 is SVGIG (reference sequence). The CDR3 consists of 16 residues. CDR3 coding DNA: TGTGCCTGGACTCCGGGGCCCGCCTCTGGGGCCAACGTCCTGACTTTC. This gives the protein CAWTPGPASGANVLTF.

V and J are TRBV6-5 and TRBJ1-4; no reliable D call. This CDR3 has 14 residues. Between the trimmed V and J ends, which lost 0 bases and 8 bases, there was a span of 10 bases. Germline V CDR1 and CDR2: MNHEY, SVGAGI. CDR3 DNA: TGTGCCAGCAGTTACTCCGCCCGTCCCGAAAAACTGTTTTTT. It yields the protein CASSYSARPEKLFF.

The genes are TRBV5-4 and TRBJ1-2; D is ambiguous. The CDR3 has 14 amino acids. Trimming stripped 5 bases from V and 4 bases from J, with 15 bases between. The germline V gene encodes CDR1 SGHNT and CDR2 YYREEE (reference sequence). The CDR3 loop is CASRLSSTPYGYTF. Here the CDR3 DNA reads TGTGCCAGCAGACTCTCCTCCACCCCCTATGGCTACACCTTC.

The chain recombines TRBV5-1 with TRBJ1-5; D remains ambiguous. The CDR3 consists of 15 residues. Germline lookup yields CDR1 SGHRS and CDR2 YFSETQ. The V and J ends lost 4 bases and 9 bases respectively, with 20 bases between them. CDR3 DNA sequence: TGCGCCAGCAGCCCTGGTCCAGCCTTGGGTGGGCCCCAGCATTTT. Residues: CASSPGPALGGPQHF.

This rearrangement joins TRBV5-6 to TRBJ1-1, with D perhaps matching TRBD1 (5 bases). CDR3 length: 14 amino acids. CDR1 and CDR2 (germline): SGHDT, YYEEEE. Between the trimmed V and J ends, which lost 0 bases and 0 bases, there was a span of 6 bases. The CDR3 DNA sequence: TGTGCCAGCAGCTTGGGGGGGATGAACACTGAAGCTTTCTTT. It is translated as CASSLGGMNTEAFF.

The rearrangement uses TRBV18 and TRBJ1-4; a possible D gene is TRBD1 (6 bases). V was shortened by 6 bases and J by 5 bases, with 10 bases between the two germline ends. CDR1 and CDR2 from the germline V gene are KGHSH and LQKENI. The CDR3 consists of 13 residues. The CDR3 sequence: CASSDSSNEKLFF. CDR3 DNA: TGTGCCAGCTCGGACAGCTCCAATGAAAAACTGTTTTTT.

The chain carries TRBV12-1 and TRBJ2-7; the listed D gene, TRBD2, was not tested against the DNA. TRBV12-1 is shown as a pseudogene. The CDR3 covers 15 residues. The CDR3 here is CASSLQGEGLYEQYF. The DNA of the CDR3 is TGTGCCAGCAGCTTGCAAGGGGAGGGATTGTACGAGCAGTACTTC.

This chain joins TRBV6-5 and TRBJ2-1; 10 bases align to TRBD1. V lost 2 bases, J lost 9 bases, and 10 bases stayed unmatched. CDR1 is MNHEY and CDR2 is SVGAGI in the germline V gene. The CDR3 spans 16 residues. As DNA, the CDR3 is TGTGCCAGCAGTTACGACGACAGGGGGCATAGTGGTGAGCAGTTCTTC. This gives the protein CASSYDDRGHSGEQFF.

This chain links TRBV11-2 with TRBJ1-5; a possible D gene is TRBD1 (5 bases). Per the germline V gene, CDR1 is SGHAT and CDR2 is FQNNGV. The CDR3 contains 15 residues. The germline V and J ends were trimmed by 5 bases and 7 bases, with 18 bases remaining between them. The CDR3 DNA follows: TGTGCCAGCAGCCCCGCCGGCGCAGGGCCCCAGCCCCAGCATTTT. Translating it yields CASSPAGAGPQPQHF.

This sequence joins TRBV15 and TRBJ2-5; D may be TRBD1 (6 bases). CDR3 length equals 16 residues. V was cut by 1 base and J by 4 bases, with 16 bases left in between. CDR1 LNHNV and CDR2 YYDKDF come from the germline V gene (reference sequence). The CDR3 DNA reads as TGTGCCACCAGCAGAGGAGCAGGGGAAGAAAGAGAGACCCAGTACTTC. It translates to CATSRGAGEERETQYF. Variable domain in full (rest from reference TRBV15 and TRBJ2-5): DAMVIQNPRYQVTQFGKPVTLSCSQTLNHNVMYWYQQKSSQAPKLLFHYYDKDFNNEADTPDNFQSRRPNTSFCFLDIRSPGLGDTAMYLCATSRGAGEERETQYFGPGTRLLVL.

This sequence joins TRBV3-1 (or the pseudogene TRBV3-2) and TRBJ2-1; D may correspond to TRBD1 or TRBD2 (8 bases each). Germline assignment: CDR1 LGHDT and CDR2 YNNKEL (reference sequence). With 1 base removed from V and 13 bases from J, the gap between germline ends came to 35 bases. CDR3 length: 20 residues. As DNA, the CDR3 is TGTGCCAGCAGCCAAGTGGTCGTGCCAGGGGGCCCAACCAGCGGGAGCTTACAGTTCTTC. Residues: CASSQVVVPGGPTSGSLQFF.

The chain uses TRBV24-1 and TRBJ1-2; D is perhaps TRBD1 (5 bases). With 4 bases removed from V and 6 bases from J, the gap between germline ends came to 8 bases. Germline V gene sequence: CDR1 KGHDR, CDR2 SFDVKD. The CDR3 spans 12 residues. CDR3 amino acids: CATSEQGNGYTF. As DNA, the CDR3 is TGTGCCACCAGTGAGCAGGGCAATGGCTACACCTTC.

This chain links TRBV9 with TRBJ2-3; TRBD2 matches at 13 bases. The CDR3 spans 17 residues. Trimming took 2 bases from V and 3 from J; bases not matched to a gene: 6. Germline V gives CDR1 SGDLS, CDR2 YYNGEE. The CDR3 coding sequence is TGTGCCAGCAGCGTTGAACCGGGACTAGCGGGAACAGATACGCAGTATTTT. Translating it yields CASSVEPGLAGTDTQYF.

V and J are TRBV6-6 and TRBJ1-5; 8 bases are a match to TRBD1. The V segment lost 6 bases and the J segment 2 bases; nucleotides outside the gene matches: 6. Germline CDR1 is MNHNY and CDR2 is SVGAGI (reference sequence). This CDR3 has 15 amino acids. DNA for the CDR3: TGTGCCAGCAGCAGGGGGCATGGTCGCAATCAGCCCCAGCATTTT. This codes for CASSRGHGRNQPQHF.

This clone was seen just once. The chain uses TRBV19 and TRBJ2-3; 10 positions match TRBD1. The trim removed 1 base at V and 7 bases at J, leaving 11 bases unmatched. Germline CDR1 reads LNHDA; CDR2 reads SQIVND (reference sequence). This CDR3 comprises 17 residues. This CDR3 reads CASSIAGTGVAVNTQYF. The CDR3 DNA reads TGTGCCAGTAGTATAGCGGGGACAGGGGTCGCGGTCAATACGCAGTATTTT.

V and J are TRBV6-5 and TRBJ2-1, with TRBD2 identical over 10 bases. Germline loops: CDR1 MNHEY, CDR2 SVGAGI. This CDR3 region has 16 residues. The J segment lost 5 bases and the V segment lost 2 bases, leaving 6 bases of the junction unmatched. DNA for the CDR3: TGTGCCAGCAGTTACGTGTCTAGCGGGGGACACAATGAGCAGTTCTTC. Translation gives CASSYVSSGGHNEQFF.

The table lists this clone with a few counts. The rearrangement uses TRBV27 and TRBJ2-1; 7 bases fit TRBD2. Germline CDR1 is MNHEY and CDR2 is SMNVEV (reference sequence). This CDR3 comprises 15 residues. After removal of 3 bases from V and 6 bases from J, the junction contained 8 bases not matched to a gene. CDR3 protein: CASSFGGSISNEQFF. CDR3 nucleotide sequence: TGTGCCAGCAGTTTCGGCGGGAGTATTAGCAATGAGCAGTTCTTC.

V usage is TRBV10-1 and J usage is TRBJ2-2, with 9 bases matching TRBD1. Germline values: CDR1 WNHNN, CDR2 SYGVQD (reference sequence). The CDR3 covers 15 residues. Germline trimming cut 5 bases from V and 5 bases from J; bases unmatched to any gene: 6. The CDR3 nucleotides read TGCGCCAGCAGTCCACAGGGGGCGCTAACCGGGGAGCTGTTTTTT. Protein: CASSPQGALTGELFF.

CDR3 amino acids: CASSHLSGTIDEQFF. CDR3 in DNA: TGTGCCAGCAGCCATTTATCAGGGACTATCGATGAGCAGTTCTTC. J is TRBJ2-1 and V is TRBV11-3; 7 nucleotides line up with TRBD2. The CDR3 consists of 15 residues. Losses at the gene ends were 5 bases for V and 8 bases for J; bases not matched to a gene: 12. Germline CDR1 reads SGHNT; CDR2 reads YENEEA.

This clone was seen just once. The chain combines TRBV30 with TRBJ1-2; unclear D gene. V was shortened by 0 bases and J by 6 bases, with 11 bases between the two germline ends. This CDR3 spans 13 amino acids. Germline-derived CDR1 and CDR2 are GTSNPN and SVGIG (reference sequence). CDR3 nucleotide sequence: TGTGCCTGGAGTGTACCCGGGGATCATGGCTACACCTTC. Translation gives CAWSVPGDHGYTF.

J is TRBJ1-1 and V is TRBV24-1, with no clear D. This CDR3 has 11 residues. The V gene lost 5 bases and the J gene lost 11 bases, with 11 bases spanning the gap. The germline V gene encodes CDR1 KGHDR and CDR2 SFDVKD. The CDR3 loop reads CATSVPPTAFF. Written as DNA, the CDR3 is TGTGCCACCAGTGTTCCCCCGACGGCTTTCTTT.